The 17 T cell receptor beta chains presented below share a single source sample, sequenced in a study of cytomegalovirus exposure and HLA in healthy donors. The PCR had 60 Vbeta and 13 Jbeta primers. This table comes from immunoSEQ multiplex PCR, and its TCRdb copy is limited to in-frame clones, with some not included. The table lists roughly 120,000 clones, around three quarters of them singletons. The sample consisted of PBMCs. The receptors originated from a man over 45 in good health and CMV-seropositive.

The chain employs TRBV2 and TRBJ1-2, with 8 nucleotides matching TRBD1. The CDR3 has 15 amino acids. Per the germline V gene, CDR1 is SNHLY and CDR2 is FYNNEI. V trimming: 6 bases; J trimming: 0 bases; junction bases outside the gene matches: 6. Here the CDR3 reads CASSVRGQANYGYTF. CDR3 DNA sequence: TGTGCCAGCAGCGTCCGGGGACAGGCTAACTATGGCTACACCTTC.

This sequence joins TRBV7-9 and TRBJ1-1; TRBD1 might be the D (5 bases). V lost 5 bases, J lost 5 bases, and 18 bases lay in between. There are 15 residues in the CDR3. CDR1 is SEHNR and CDR2 is FQNEAQ in the germline V gene (reference sequence). CDR3 sequence: CASSQGTPGVTEAFF. CDR3 sequence (DNA): TGTGCCAGCAGCCAAGGGACTCCGGGAGTGACTGAAGCTTTCTTT.

The gene calls are TRBV30 and TRBJ1-1, with D unclear. Germline V gene lookup returns CDR1 GTSNPN and CDR2 SVGIG (reference sequence). Trimming took off 5 bases at V and 6 bases at J, with 7 bases between the two ends. This CDR3 has 10 residues. The CDR3 sequence: CAWQRAEAFF. CDR3 nucleotides: TGTGCCTGGCAGAGGGCTGAAGCTTTCTTT.

J is TRBJ2-1 and V is TRBV6-6, with 7 bases identical to TRBD1. J was trimmed by 12 bases and V by 3 bases; bases with no gene match: 17. The CDR3 is made up of 16 amino acids. Germline V gives CDR1 MNHNY, CDR2 SVGAGI (reference sequence). Written as DNA, the CDR3 is TGTGCCAGCAGTTATACCGACCGGGACAGAGGATATCCGCAGTTCTTC. It specifies CASSYTDRDRGYPQFF.

The V call is TRBV7-2, the J call TRBJ2-7, with TRBD2 matching 10 bases. This CDR3 is built from 14 residues. Trimming at V came to 4 bases and at J to 2 bases, leaving 2 bases not matched to a gene. Germline CDR1 SGHTA, CDR2 FQGNSA. DNA of the CDR3: TGTGCCAGCAGCTCGACTAGCGGGCCCTACGAGCAGTACTTC. Its protein is CASSSTSGPYEQYF.

The J gene is TRBJ2-7, the V gene TRBV5-1, with TRBD2 matching over 10 bases. The V gene's germline CDR1 is SGHRS and CDR2 YFSETQ. V lost 0 bases to trimming and J lost 2 bases; unmatched junction nucleotides: 11. The CDR3 is 18 amino acids. CDR3 in amino acids: CASSLAVAGGLTTYEQYF. CDR3 bases: TGCGCCAGCAGCTTGGCAGTAGCGGGGGGTCTAACTACCTACGAGCAGTACTTC.

V and J are TRBV25-1 and TRBJ2-7; a possible D gene is TRBD1 (5 bases). The CDR3 totals 16 residues. Germline V gives CDR1 MGHDK, CDR2 SYGVNS. Trimming pared 5 bases from V and 3 bases from J, leaving 20 bases between. The CDR3 is CASSSPNLDRLYEQYF. The DNA for the CDR3 is TGTGCCAGCAGTTCCCCGAACCTAGACAGACTCTACGAGCAGTACTTC.

The chain is built from TRBV4-3 and TRBJ2-3; D might be TRBD1 (7 bases). This CDR3 is 18 amino acids long. Per the germline V gene, CDR1 is LGHNA and CDR2 is YSLEER. V lost 1 base, J lost 0 bases, and 17 bases lay in between. The CDR3 is CASSQVSGGFASTDTQYF. CDR3 sequence (DNA): TGCGCCAGCAGCCAAGTATCAGGGGGGTTTGCTAGCACAGATACGCAGTATTTT.

The J gene is TRBJ1-1, the V gene TRBV7-9; possible D gene TRBD1, 5 bases. The CDR3 is made up of 10 amino acids. The ends were cut back, 10 bases at V and 5 bases at J, with 8 bases in the middle. The germline V gene has CDR1 SEHNR and CDR2 FQNEAQ (reference sequence). The CDR3 here is CAITGTEAFF. The CDR3 DNA follows: TGTGCCATAACAGGTACTGAAGCTTTCTTT.

This chain joins TRBV7-2 and TRBJ2-1; a possible D gene is TRBD1 (5 bases). V lost 1 base and J lost 4, with 14 bases in between. The CDR3 contains 16 residues. CDR1 is SGHTA, CDR2 FQGNSA, per germline. The CDR3 region has the DNA TGTGCCAGCAGCTTAGTGGTAGGGGTTCGGTACAATGAGCAGTTCTTC. Protein product: CASSLVVGVRYNEQFF.

The chain uses TRBV7-9 and TRBJ2-5; weak D call: TRBD2 (6 bases). V was trimmed by 3 bases and J by 2 bases, leaving 13 bases between them. The CDR3 extends over 15 amino acids. Germline CDR1 and CDR2: SEHNR and FQNEAQ (reference sequence). This CDR3 reads CASSLGGPAQETQYF. In DNA form, the CDR3 reads TGTGCCAGCAGCTTGGGGGGTCCCGCTCAAGAGACCCAGTACTTC.

This clone was seen a single time. The chain combines TRBV6-4 with TRBJ2-7; possibly TRBD1 for D (5 bases). V was pared by 0 bases and J by 2 bases, with 17 bases between. The length of the CDR3 is 17 residues. Germline V CDR1 and CDR2: MRHNA, SNTAGT. The CDR3 reads CASSDSTVDKVTYEQYF. The CDR3 DNA reads TGTGCCAGCAGTGACTCGACTGTGGACAAAGTAACCTACGAGCAGTACTTC.

The chain combines TRBV4-2 with TRBJ1-1; D ambiguous. CDR1 LGHNA and CDR2 YNFKEQ come from the germline V gene. The length of the CDR3 is 15 residues. Trimming cost V 4 bases and J 5 bases, with 17 bases left between them. The CDR3 coding sequence is TGTGCCAGCAGCCCCCGAAGAGGTGGTTTAACTGAAGCTTTCTTT. Protein sequence: CASSPRRGGLTEAFF.

The chain carries TRBV6-5 and TRBJ1-1; D remains ambiguous. The CDR3 loop spans 15 amino acids. The germline V gene encodes CDR1 MNHEY and CDR2 SVGAGI. The germline V and J ends were trimmed by 0 bases and 0 bases, with 8 bases remaining between them. Here the CDR3 reads CASSYSALMNTEAFF. CDR3 sequence (DNA): TGTGCCAGCAGTTACTCGGCATTAATGAACACTGAAGCTTTCTTT.

The V and J genes are TRBV10-3 and TRBJ1-3, with D perhaps TRBD1 (6 bases). This CDR3 has 14 residues. V lost 4 bases, J lost 0 bases, and 7 bases lay in between. Germline V gene sequence: CDR1 ENHRY, CDR2 SYGVKD. The CDR3 DNA reads TGTGCCATCAGTGGGACAGACTCTGGAAACACCATATATTTT. It encodes CAISGTDSGNTIYF.

The chain uses TRBV11-3 and TRBJ1-1; no definite D call. Germline values: CDR1 SGHNT, CDR2 YENEEA. The V gene lost 5 bases and the J gene lost 1 base, with 8 bases spanning the gap. The length of the CDR3 is 13 residues. The CDR3 loop reads CASSPRGNTEAFF. CDR3 coding DNA: TGTGCCAGCAGCCCACGAGGGAACACTGAAGCTTTCTTT.

V and J are TRBV28 and TRBJ2-1; D gene ambiguous. Germline lookup yields CDR1 MDHEN and CDR2 SYDVKM. The V gene lost 4 bases and the J gene lost 2 bases, with 9 bases spanning the gap. The CDR3 is 14 amino acids. The CDR3 spells CASSSAGTYNEQFF. The CDR3 region has the DNA TGTGCCAGCAGTTCCGCAGGAACCTACAATGAGCAGTTCTTC.